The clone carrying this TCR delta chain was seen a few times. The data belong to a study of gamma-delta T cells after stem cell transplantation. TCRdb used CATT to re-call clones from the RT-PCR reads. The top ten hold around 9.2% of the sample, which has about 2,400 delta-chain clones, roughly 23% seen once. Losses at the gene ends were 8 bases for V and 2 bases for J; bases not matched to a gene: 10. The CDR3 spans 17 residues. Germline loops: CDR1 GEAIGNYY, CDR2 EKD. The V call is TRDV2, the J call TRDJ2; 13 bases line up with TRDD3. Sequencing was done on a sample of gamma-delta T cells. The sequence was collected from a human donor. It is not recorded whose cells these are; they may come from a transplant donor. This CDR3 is CAFSHWGIRRLTAQLFF. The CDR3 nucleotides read TGTGCCTTTAGCCACTGGGGGATACGCCGGTTGACAGCACAACTCTTCTTT.